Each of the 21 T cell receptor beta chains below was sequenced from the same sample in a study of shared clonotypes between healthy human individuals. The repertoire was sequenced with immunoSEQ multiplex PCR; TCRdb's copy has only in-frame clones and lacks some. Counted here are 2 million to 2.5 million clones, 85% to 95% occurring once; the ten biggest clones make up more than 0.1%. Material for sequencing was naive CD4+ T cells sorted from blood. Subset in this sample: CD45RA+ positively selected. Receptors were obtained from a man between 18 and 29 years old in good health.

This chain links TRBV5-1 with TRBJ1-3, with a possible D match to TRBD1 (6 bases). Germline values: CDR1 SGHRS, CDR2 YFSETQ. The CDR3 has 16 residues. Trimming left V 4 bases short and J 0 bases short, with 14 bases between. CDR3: CASSAREQGSGNTIYF. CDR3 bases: TGCGCCAGCAGCGCCCGGGAACAGGGCTCTGGAAACACCATATATTTT.

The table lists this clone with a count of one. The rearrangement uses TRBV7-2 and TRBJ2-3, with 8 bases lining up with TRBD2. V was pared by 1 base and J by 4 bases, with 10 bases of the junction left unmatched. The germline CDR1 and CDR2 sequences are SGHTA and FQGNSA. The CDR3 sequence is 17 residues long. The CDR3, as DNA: TGTGCCAGCAGCTTAGACGGACGGGAGGGCCGGGCAGATACGCAGTATTTT. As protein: CASSLDGREGRADTQYF.

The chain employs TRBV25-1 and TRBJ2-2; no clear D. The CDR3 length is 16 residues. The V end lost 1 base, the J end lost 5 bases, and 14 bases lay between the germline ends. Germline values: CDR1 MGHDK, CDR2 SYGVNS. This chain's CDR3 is CASSESFSGWTGELFF. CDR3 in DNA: TGTGCCAGCAGTGAATCATTTTCAGGTTGGACCGGGGAGCTGTTTTTT.

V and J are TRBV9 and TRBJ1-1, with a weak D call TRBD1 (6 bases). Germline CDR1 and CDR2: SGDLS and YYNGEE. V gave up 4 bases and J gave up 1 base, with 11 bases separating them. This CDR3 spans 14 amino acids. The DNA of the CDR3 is TGTGCCAGCAGCTTCTGGACAGAGAACACTGAAGCTTTCTTT. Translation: CASSFWTENTEAFF.

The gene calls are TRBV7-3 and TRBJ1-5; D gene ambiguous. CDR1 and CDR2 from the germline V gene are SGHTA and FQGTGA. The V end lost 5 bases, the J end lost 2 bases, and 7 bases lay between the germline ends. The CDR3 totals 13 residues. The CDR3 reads CASSPAGNQPQHF. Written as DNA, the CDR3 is TGTGCCAGCAGCCCAGCCGGCAATCAGCCCCAGCATTTT.

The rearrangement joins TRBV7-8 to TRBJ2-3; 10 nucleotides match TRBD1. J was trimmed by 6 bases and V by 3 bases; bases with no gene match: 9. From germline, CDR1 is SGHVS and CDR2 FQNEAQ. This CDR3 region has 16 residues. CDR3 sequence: CASSFTTGGSFDTQYF. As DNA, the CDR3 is TGTGCCAGCAGCTTTACGACAGGGGGCAGTTTCGATACGCAGTATTTT.

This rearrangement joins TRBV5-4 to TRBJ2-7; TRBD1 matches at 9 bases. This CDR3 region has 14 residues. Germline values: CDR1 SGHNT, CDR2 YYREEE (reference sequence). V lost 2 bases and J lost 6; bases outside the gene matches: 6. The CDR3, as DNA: TGTGCCAGCAGCTTCCGGGACAGGGTGTCCGAGCAGTACTTC. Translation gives CASSFRDRVSEQYF.

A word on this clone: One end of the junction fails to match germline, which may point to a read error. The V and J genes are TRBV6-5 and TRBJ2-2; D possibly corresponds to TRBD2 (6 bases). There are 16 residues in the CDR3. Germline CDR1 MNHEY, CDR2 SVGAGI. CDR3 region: CASSSGLARNTRELFF. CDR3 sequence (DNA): TGTGCCAGCAGTTCCGGGCTAGCGAGGAACACCAGGGAGCTGTTTTTT.

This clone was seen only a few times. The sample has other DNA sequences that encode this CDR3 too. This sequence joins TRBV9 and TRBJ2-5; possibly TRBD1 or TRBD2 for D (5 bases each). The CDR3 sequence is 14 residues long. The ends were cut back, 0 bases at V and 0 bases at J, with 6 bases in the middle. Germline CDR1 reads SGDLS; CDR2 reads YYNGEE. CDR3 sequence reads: CASSVGGDQETQYF. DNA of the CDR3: TGTGCCAGCAGCGTAGGAGGGGACCAAGAGACCCAGTACTTC.

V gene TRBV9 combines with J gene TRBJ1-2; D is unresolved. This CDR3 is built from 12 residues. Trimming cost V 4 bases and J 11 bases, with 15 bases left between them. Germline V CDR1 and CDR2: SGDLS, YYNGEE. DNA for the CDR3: TGTGCCAGCAGCTCCACGTACCTTGAATACACCTTC. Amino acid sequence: CASSSTYLEYTF.

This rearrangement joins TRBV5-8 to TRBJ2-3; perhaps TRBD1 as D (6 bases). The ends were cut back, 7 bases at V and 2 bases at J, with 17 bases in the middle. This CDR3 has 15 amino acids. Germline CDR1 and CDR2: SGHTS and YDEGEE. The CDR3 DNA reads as TGTGCCAGCCGACCCGGGACACCAGTCACAGATACGCAGTATTTT. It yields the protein CASRPGTPVTDTQYF.

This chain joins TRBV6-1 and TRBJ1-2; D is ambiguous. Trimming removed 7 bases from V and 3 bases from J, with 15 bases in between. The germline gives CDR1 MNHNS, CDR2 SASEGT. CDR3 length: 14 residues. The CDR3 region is CASNLGPVDYGYTF. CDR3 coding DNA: TGTGCCAGCAATCTTGGGCCAGTAGACTATGGCTACACCTTC.

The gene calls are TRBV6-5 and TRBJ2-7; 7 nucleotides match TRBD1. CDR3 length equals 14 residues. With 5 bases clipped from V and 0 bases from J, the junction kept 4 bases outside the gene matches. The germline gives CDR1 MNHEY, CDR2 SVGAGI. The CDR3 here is CASSHGTDSYEQYF. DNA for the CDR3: TGTGCCAGCAGTCACGGGACAGACTCCTACGAGCAGTACTTC.

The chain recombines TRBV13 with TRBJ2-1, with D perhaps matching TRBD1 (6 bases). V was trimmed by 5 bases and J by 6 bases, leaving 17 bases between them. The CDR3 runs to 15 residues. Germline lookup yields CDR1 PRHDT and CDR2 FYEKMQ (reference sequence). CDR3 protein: CASSPQGDRRNEQFF. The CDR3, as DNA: TGTGCCAGCAGCCCACAGGGCGATCGCCGCAATGAGCAGTTCTTC.

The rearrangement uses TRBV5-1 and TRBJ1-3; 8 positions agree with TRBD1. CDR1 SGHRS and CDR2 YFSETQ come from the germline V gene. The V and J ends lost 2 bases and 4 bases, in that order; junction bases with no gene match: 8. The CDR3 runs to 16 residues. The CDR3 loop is CASSFGGTGEGNTIYF. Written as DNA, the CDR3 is TGCGCCAGCAGCTTCGGCGGGACAGGTGAAGGAAACACCATATATTTT.

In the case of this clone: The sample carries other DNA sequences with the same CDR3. Written as DNA, the CDR3 is TGTGCCAGCTCACTTCATCTGAACACTGAAGCTTTCTTT. Residues: CASSLHLNTEAFF. The J gene is TRBJ1-1, the V gene TRBV18; D gene uncertain. CDR1 is KGHSH and CDR2 is LQKENI in the germline V gene. The CDR3 sequence is 13 residues long. Trimming stripped 4 bases from V and 0 bases from J, with 6 bases between.

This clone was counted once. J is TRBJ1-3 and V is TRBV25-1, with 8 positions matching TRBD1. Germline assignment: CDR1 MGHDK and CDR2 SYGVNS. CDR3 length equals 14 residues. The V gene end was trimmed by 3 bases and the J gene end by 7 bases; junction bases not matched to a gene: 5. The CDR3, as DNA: TGTGCCAGCAGTGAGGCCCAGGGGGCGAACACCATATATTTT. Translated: CASSEAQGANTIYF.

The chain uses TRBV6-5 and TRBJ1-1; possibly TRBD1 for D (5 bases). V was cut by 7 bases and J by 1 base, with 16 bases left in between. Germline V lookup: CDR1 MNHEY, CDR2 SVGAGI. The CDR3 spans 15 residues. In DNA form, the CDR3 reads TGTGCCAGCACCCGGGGGGTTGGAAGGAACACTGAAGCTTTCTTT. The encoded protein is CASTRGVGRNTEAFF.

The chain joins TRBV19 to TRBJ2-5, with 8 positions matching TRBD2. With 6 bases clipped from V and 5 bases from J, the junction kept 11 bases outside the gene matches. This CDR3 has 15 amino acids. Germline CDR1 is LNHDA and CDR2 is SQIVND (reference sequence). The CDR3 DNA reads TGTGCCAGTAGGAGGATCGGGACTAGTTGGGAGACCCAGTACTTC. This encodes CASRRIGTSWETQYF.

This CDR3 is CACQVRGSLGNYNSPLHF. The CDR3 DNA sequence: TGTGCCTGCCAAGTAAGGGGTTCGTTGGGGAACTATAATTCACCCCTCCACTTT. This chain joins TRBV30 and TRBJ1-6; TRBD1 might be the D (5 bases). The CDR3 covers 18 residues. CDR1 is GTSNPN, CDR2 SVGIG, per germline (reference sequence). V shed 6 bases and J shed 3 bases, with 24 bases lying between them.

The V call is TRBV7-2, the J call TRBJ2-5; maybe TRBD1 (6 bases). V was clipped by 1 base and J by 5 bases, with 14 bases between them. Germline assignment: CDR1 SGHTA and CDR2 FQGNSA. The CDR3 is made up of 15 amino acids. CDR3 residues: CASSLGGGFVETQYF. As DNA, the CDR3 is TGTGCCAGCAGCTTAGGAGGGGGTTTCGTGGAGACCCAGTACTTC.